Listed below are T cell receptor beta chains from one sample, sequenced in a study of T-cell memory formation after mild COVID-19. Via MiXCR, TCRdb re-called the 5' RACE reads, giving one row per CDR3 protein. The table records 550,000 to 600,000 distinct CDR3 sequences, roughly 20% of them present only once. Sequencing was performed on PBMCs or a T cell subset sorted from them (not recorded which). The receptors were gathered from an adult woman who had mild COVID-19 (a few samples of this study predate the infection). Cell type and time point are not known. Both conserved end residues are part of each CDR3. A D gene is named only where the DNA matches it firmly. The listing skips clone size in some rows; elsewhere it reads once, few, many or a size class.

abundance: NA; d_gene: TRBD2; v_gene: TRBV2; j_gene: TRBJ2-7; CDR3aa: CASRHGTSGFPYEQYF; CDR3nt: TGTGCCAGCAGACACGGGACTAGCGGGTTCCCCTACGAGCAGTACTTC
abundance: few; d_gene: TRBD1; v_gene: TRBV20-1; j_gene: TRBJ2-3; CDR3aa: CSAGQGLVSDTQYF; CDR3nt: TGCAGTGCTGGACAGGGCCTGGTATCAGATACGCAGTATTTT
abundance: NA; d_gene: NA; v_gene: TRBV15; j_gene: TRBJ1-1; CDR3aa: CATSRAASANTEAFF; CDR3nt: TGTGCCACCAGCAGAGCCGCCTCCGCGAACACTGAAGCTTTCTTT
abundance: few; d_gene: NA; v_gene: TRBV7-9; j_gene: TRBJ2-7; CDR3aa: CASSFPLGEQYF; CDR3nt: TGTGCCAGCAGCTTTCCGCTAGGCGAGCAGTACTTC
abundance: NA; d_gene: NA; v_gene: TRBV11-2; j_gene: TRBJ2-1; CDR3aa: CASSLNGMNEQFF; CDR3nt: TGTGCCAGCAGCTTAAACGGGATGAATGAGCAGTTCTTC
abundance: NA; d_gene: TRBD2; v_gene: TRBV5-1; j_gene: TRBJ2-1; CDR3aa: CASSLTSGGTIEQFF; CDR3nt: TGCGCCAGCAGCTTAACTAGCGGGGGGACAATTGAGCAGTTCTTC
abundance: once; d_gene: NA; v_gene: TRBV19; j_gene: TRBJ1-5; CDR3aa: CAGDRPAVQHF; CDR3nt: TGTGCCGGGGATCGCCCCGCTGTCCAGCATTTT
abundance: few; d_gene: TRBD1; v_gene: TRBV6-5; j_gene: TRBJ1-2; CDR3aa: CASRRTGGYGYTF; CDR3nt: TGTGCCAGCAGACGGACAGGGGGCTATGGCTACACCTTC
abundance: NA; d_gene: TRBD1; v_gene: TRBV6-5; j_gene: TRBJ1-2; CDR3aa: CASSYWKGAGYGYTF; CDR3nt: TGTGCCAGCAGTTACTGGAAGGGGGCTGGGTATGGCTACACCTTC
abundance: once; d_gene: TRBD2; v_gene: TRBV2; j_gene: TRBJ2-1; CDR3aa: CASSEPGTSVYNEQFF; CDR3nt: TGTGCCAGCAGTGAGCCCGGGACTAGCGTTTACAATGAGCAGTTCTTC
abundance: many; d_gene: TRBD1; v_gene: TRBV27; j_gene: TRBJ2-7; CDR3aa: CASSWTGGSEQYF; CDR3nt: TGTGCCAGCAGTTGGACAGGGGGGAGCGAGCAGTACTTC
abundance: NA; d_gene: NA; v_gene: TRBV30; j_gene: TRBJ2-2; CDR3aa: CAWSALVNTGELFF; CDR3nt: TGTGCCTGGAGTGCCCTGGTAAACACCGGGGAGCTGTTTTTT
abundance: NA; d_gene: NA; v_gene: TRBV15; j_gene: TRBJ1-5; CDR3aa: CATSRDLPEGGTRNQPQHF; CDR3nt: TGTGCCACCAGCAGAGATCTCCCCGAGGGGGGGACCCGCAATCAGCCCCAGCATTTT
abundance: few; d_gene: TRBD1; v_gene: TRBV5-1; j_gene: TRBJ1-1; CDR3aa: CASSGDDRVRTEAFF; CDR3nt: TGCGCCAGCAGCGGCGACGACAGGGTTCGGACTGAAGCTTTCTTT
abundance: few; d_gene: NA; v_gene: TRBV6-1; j_gene: TRBJ1-5; CDR3aa: CASSEARQAPYQPQHF; CDR3nt: TGTGCCAGCAGTGAAGCGAGGCAGGCCCCGTATCAGCCCCAGCATTTT
abundance: NA; d_gene: NA; v_gene: TRBV7-9; j_gene: TRBJ1-2; CDR3aa: CASSIEGLGGF; CDR3nt: TGTGCCAGCAGCATAGAAGGACTTGGCGGCTTC
abundance: NA; d_gene: TRBD1; v_gene: TRBV6-5; j_gene: TRBJ1-5; CDR3aa: CASSYDRARGPQHF; CDR3nt: TGTGCCAGCAGTTACGACAGGGCCAGGGGGCCCCAGCATTTT
abundance: few; d_gene: TRBD1; v_gene: TRBV27; j_gene: TRBJ2-7; CDR3aa: CASSSRQGVRSYEQYF; CDR3nt: TGTGCCAGCAGTTCCAGACAGGGAGTCAGGTCCTACGAGCAGTACTTC
abundance: NA; d_gene: TRBD2; v_gene: TRBV11-2; j_gene: TRBJ2-3; CDR3aa: CASSLDHFAGGPGDTQYF; CDR3nt: TGTGCCAGCAGCTTAGATCATTTTGCGGGAGGGCCCGGAGATACGCAGTATTTT
abundance: NA; d_gene: NA; v_gene: TRBV3-1; j_gene: TRBJ2-6; CDR3aa: CASSQVGVGANVLTF; CDR3nt: TGTGCCAGCAGCCAAGTAGGGGTAGGGGCCAACGTCCTGACTTTC
abundance: few; d_gene: TRBD2; v_gene: TRBV9; j_gene: TRBJ2-3; CDR3aa: CASSVSIGVAGVGDTQYF; CDR3nt: TGTGCCAGCAGCGTATCGATCGGGGTAGCGGGAGTTGGAGATACGCAGTATTTT
abundance: few; d_gene: NA; v_gene: TRBV7-9; j_gene: TRBJ2-7; CDR3aa: CASSPVRHEQYF; CDR3nt: TGTGCCAGCAGCCCCGTCCGCCACGAGCAGTACTTC
abundance: NA; d_gene: TRBD2; v_gene: TRBV7-9; j_gene: TRBJ2-1; CDR3aa: CASSLMGTSSYNEQFF; CDR3nt: TGTGCCAGCAGCTTAATGGGGACTAGCTCCTACAATGAGCAGTTCTTC
abundance: few; d_gene: TRBD2; v_gene: TRBV7-2; j_gene: TRBJ2-1; CDR3aa: CASSLVSGLAGYEQFF; CDR3nt: TGTGCCAGCAGCTTAGTCTCCGGACTAGCGGGTTACGAGCAGTTCTTC
abundance: few; d_gene: NA; v_gene: TRBV18; j_gene: TRBJ2-7; CDR3aa: CASRLEAYEQYF; CDR3nt: TGTGCCAGCCGTCTGGAGGCCTACGAGCAGTACTTC
abundance: few; d_gene: TRBD2; v_gene: TRBV28; j_gene: TRBJ2-7; CDR3aa: CASSSAGGANYEQYF; CDR3nt: TGTGCCAGCAGCTCTGCGGGGGGCGCGAACTACGAGCAGTACTTC
abundance: few; d_gene: NA; v_gene: TRBV27; j_gene: TRBJ2-7; CDR3aa: CASSLSSSFGSYEQYF; CDR3nt: TGTGCCAGCAGTTTATCGAGTTCTTTTGGCTCCTACGAGCAGTACTTC
abundance: NA; d_gene: TRBD1; v_gene: TRBV12-3/TRBV12-4; j_gene: TRBJ2-3; CDR3aa: CASSYRQGSTDTQYF; CDR3nt: TGTGCCAGCAGCTACAGACAGGGGAGCACAGATACGCAGTATTTT
abundance: NA; d_gene: TRBD2; v_gene: TRBV30; j_gene: TRBJ2-1; CDR3aa: CAWGGVRNNEQFF; CDR3nt: TGTGCCTGGGGGGGGGTACGGAACAATGAGCAGTTCTTC
abundance: few; d_gene: TRBD1; v_gene: TRBV12-3/TRBV12-4; j_gene: TRBJ1-2; CDR3aa: CASSFGTGGEGYTF; CDR3nt: TGTGCCAGCAGTTTCGGGACAGGGGGCGAGGGCTACACCTTC
abundance: few; d_gene: NA; v_gene: TRBV18; j_gene: TRBJ1-1; CDR3aa: CASSPPVREGAFF; CDR3nt: TGTGCCAGCTCACCACCGGTACGTGAGGGAGCTTTCTTT
abundance: few; d_gene: NA; v_gene: TRBV5-6; j_gene: TRBJ2-7; CDR3aa: CASSLLLGGTYEQYF; CDR3nt: TGTGCCAGCAGCTTGTTGCTAGGAGGGACCTACGAGCAGTACTTC
abundance: many; d_gene: TRBD2; v_gene: TRBV12-3/TRBV12-4; j_gene: TRBJ2-1; CDR3aa: CASSYREGRGHEQFF; CDR3nt: TGTGCCAGCAGTTATCGGGAGGGCCGAGGTCATGAGCAGTTCTTC
abundance: NA; d_gene: NA; v_gene: TRBV24-1; j_gene: TRBJ1-1; CDR3aa: CATMRTSNTEAFF; CDR3nt: TGTGCCACCATGCGGACCTCGAACACTGAAGCTTTCTTT
abundance: NA; d_gene: NA; v_gene: TRBV19; j_gene: TRBJ1-1; CDR3aa: CASSILRIPNTEAFF; CDR3nt: TGTGCCAGTAGTATACTCAGGATACCGAACACTGAAGCTTTCTTT